One and the same sample provided the 21 T cell receptor beta chains below, sequenced in a study of CD8+ T cells in alopecia areata. Extraction of RNA preceded its reverse transcription into cDNA, which served as the sequencing template. The method was immunoSEQ multiplex PCR; TCRdb's version includes in-frame clones alone and lacks a portion of them. Found here are some 150,000 clones, 45% to 60% of them singletons; the top ten hold 15% to 20%. The sequencing here drew on CD8+ T cells sorted from blood, taken at week 0. Every receptor here comes from a human donor with alopecia areata.

This clone appeared a single time. V gene TRBV9 combines with J gene TRBJ1-6; 8 bases map to TRBD1. Losses at the gene ends were 3 bases for V and 10 bases for J; bases not matched to a gene: 3. Germline V CDR1 and CDR2: SGDLS, YYNGEE. The CDR3 is 13 residues long. The DNA for the CDR3 is TGTGCCAGCAGCGACAGGGGGATATCACCCCTCCACTTT. It is translated as CASSDRGISPLHF.

V usage is TRBV13 and J usage is TRBJ1-3; tentative D call: TRBD1 (6 bases). Germline loops: CDR1 PRHDT, CDR2 FYEKMQ (reference sequence). Trimming took 5 bases from V and 7 from J, leaving 9 bases between them. This CDR3 contains 12 residues. CDR3 DNA: TGTGCCAGCAGCGTCGGACAGAACACCATATATTTT. Protein product: CASSVGQNTIYF. The full variable domain, with the rest looked up from reference TRBV13 and TRBJ1-3, is AAGVIQSPRHLIKEKRETATLKCYPIPRHDTVYWYQQGPGQDPQFLISFYEKMQSDKGSIPDRFSAQQFSDYHSELNMSSLELGDSALYFCASSVGQNTIYFGEGSWLTVV.

J is TRBJ1-2 and V is TRBV9; 12 nucleotides align to TRBD1. This CDR3 comprises 18 residues. V lost 5 bases and J lost 5; bases outside the gene matches: 16. The germline V gene has CDR1 SGDLS and CDR2 YYNGEE. CDR3 coding DNA: TGTGCCAGCAGTCATAATCCGGGACAGGGGGCAATAAGTTATGGCTACACCTTC. It yields the protein CASSHNPGQGAISYGYTF.

The J gene is TRBJ2-1, the V gene TRBV19; D not resolved. CDR3 length equals 11 residues. The V end lost 4 bases, the J end lost 4 bases, and 2 bases lay between the germline ends. Germline assignment: CDR1 LNHDA and CDR2 SQIVND (reference sequence). In nucleotides, the CDR3 is TGTGCCAGTAGTAAATACAATGAGCAGTTCTTC. Translation: CASSKYNEQFF.

A few counts support this clone. The chain recombines TRBV12-5 with TRBJ1-1, with D uncertain. V gave up 2 bases and J gave up 4 bases, with 8 bases separating them. The CDR3 runs 13 residues. Germline assignment: CDR1 LGHNT and CDR2 FRNRAP. The CDR3 DNA follows: TGTGCTAGTGGTTTGCAGAGTATCACTGAAGCTTTCTTT. This translates into CASGLQSITEAFF.

The J gene is TRBJ1-2, the V gene TRBV12-5; 8 nucleotides agree with TRBD1. The trim removed 5 bases at V and 8 bases at J, leaving 7 bases unmatched. CDR1 and CDR2 from the germline V gene are LGHNT and FRNRAP. The CDR3 length is 13 residues. The CDR3 DNA sequence: TGTGCTAGTGGTGCCGCGGACAGGGACGGCTACACCTTC. Residues: CASGAADRDGYTF.

The chain couples TRBV29-1 to TRBJ2-1, with 9 bases lining up with TRBD1. Looked up from germline, CDR1 is SQVTM and CDR2 is ANQGSEA. With 4 bases clipped from V and 15 bases from J, the junction kept 7 bases outside the gene matches. CDR3 length equals 11 residues. CDR3 bases: TGCAGCGTTGCAATGGGACAGGGTACGTTCTTC. This encodes CSVAMGQGTFF.

The chain joins TRBV27 to TRBJ2-7; weak D call: TRBD1 (6 bases). This CDR3 spans 14 amino acids. Germline assignment: CDR1 MNHEY and CDR2 SMNVEV (reference sequence). The V and J ends lost 8 bases and 0 bases respectively, with 14 bases between them. CDR3 sequence reads: CASRIRTASYEQYF. The CDR3 DNA reads TGTGCCAGCCGAATCCGGACAGCCTCCTACGAGCAGTACTTC.

This clone was seen only a few times. The chain has TRBV10-2 and TRBJ2-1; 8 bases line up with TRBD1. CDR1 and CDR2 (germline): WSHSY, SAAADI. Unmatched junction bases numbered 9, after V lost 3 bases and J lost 2 bases. This CDR3 region has 17 residues. This chain's CDR3 is CASSDSRGPKPYNEQFF. The CDR3 nucleotides read TGCGCCAGCAGTGATTCCAGGGGGCCGAAGCCCTACAATGAGCAGTTCTTC.

This chain joins TRBV12-5 and TRBJ2-6; D unresolved. CDR3 length: 13 amino acids. V shed 1 base and J shed 3 bases, with 1 base lying between them. Germline V CDR1 and CDR2: LGHNT, FRNRAP. The CDR3 is CASGLGGANVLTF. The CDR3 bases are TGTGCTAGTGGTTTGGGTGGGGCCAACGTCCTGACTTTC.

This clone was recorded a few times. The chain joins TRBV13 to TRBJ2-7; maybe TRBD1 (5 bases). V was cut by 0 bases and J by 6 bases, with 9 bases left in between. Looked up from germline, CDR1 is PRHDT and CDR2 is FYEKMQ (reference sequence). The CDR3 consists of 13 residues. The CDR3 protein is CASSLGNQGEQYF. The CDR3 DNA sequence: TGTGCCAGCAGCTTAGGCAATCAGGGCGAGCAGTACTTC.

As DNA, the CDR3 is TGCAGCGTTAACCAGGAAGGCTACACCTTC. Protein sequence: CSVNQEGYTF. This chain links TRBV29-1 with TRBJ1-2; D gene ambiguous. V was clipped by 5 bases and J by 8 bases, with 9 bases between them. The CDR3 runs 10 residues. Per the germline V gene, CDR1 is SQVTM and CDR2 is ANQGSEA.

The rearrangement links TRBV30 to TRBJ1-1; 7 bases fit TRBD1. The V and J ends lost 2 bases and 5 bases, in that order; junction bases with no gene match: 2. This CDR3 is 12 amino acids long. Germline values: CDR1 GTSNPN, CDR2 SVGIG (reference sequence). The CDR3 nucleotides read TGTGCCTGGAGTTCAGGGGGTACTGAAGCTTTCTTT. It is translated as CAWSSGGTEAFF.

Worth noting for this clone: Distinct nucleotide sequences in the sample also encode this CDR3. The V and J genes are TRBV7-9 and TRBJ1-1; D call uncertain. Germline CDR1 is SEHNR and CDR2 is FQNEAQ (reference sequence). This CDR3 has 13 amino acids. V was trimmed by 4 bases and J by 0 bases, leaving 6 bases between them. The CDR3 spells CASSSGVNTEAFF. The CDR3 nucleotides read TGTGCCAGCAGCTCCGGGGTGAACACTGAAGCTTTCTTT.

The chain couples TRBV20-1 to TRBJ2-1; possibly TRBD1 or TRBD2 for D (5 bases each). Trimming stripped 6 bases from V and 9 bases from J, with 9 bases between. The CDR3 has 10 residues. In germline, CDR1 is DFQATT, CDR2 SNEGSKA (reference sequence). The DNA of the CDR3 is TGCAGTGCAAGGGACGGTGAGCAGTTCTTC. Encoded protein: CSARDGEQFF.

The chain recombines TRBV7-2 with TRBJ1-5; D may be TRBD1 (5 bases). The length of the CDR3 is 15 residues. Germline V gene lookup returns CDR1 SGHTA and CDR2 FQGNSA. V shed 3 bases and J shed 3 bases, with 12 bases lying between them. The CDR3 sequence: CASSLGVQDNQPQHF. The CDR3 DNA reads TGTGCCAGCAGCTTGGGGGTTCAGGACAATCAGCCCCAGCATTTT.

The chain joins TRBV27 to TRBJ2-2; D possibly corresponds to TRBD1 (6 bases). V lost 6 bases to trimming and J lost 2 bases, with 7 bases between them. Per germline, CDR1 MNHEY and CDR2 SMNVEV (reference sequence). The CDR3 covers 13 residues. The chain's CDR3 is CASRDSNTGELFF. DNA of the CDR3: TGTGCCAGCAGGGACAGTAACACCGGGGAGCTGTTTTTT.

The chain uses TRBV2 and TRBJ2-7; possible D gene TRBD2, 6 bases. The V end was cut by 7 bases, the J end by 0 bases, with 16 bases between. CDR3 length: 15 residues. Per germline, CDR1 SNHLY and CDR2 FYNNEI. The CDR3 protein is CASTRDGGISYEQYF. The CDR3 DNA sequence: TGTGCCAGCACCCGTGACGGGGGAATCTCCTACGAGCAGTACTTC.

This clone was seen only a few times. V usage is TRBV7-3 and J usage is TRBJ2-3; D is undetermined. CDR1 and CDR2 from the germline V gene are SGHTA and FQGTGA. Between the trimmed V and J ends, which lost 2 bases and 0 bases, there was a span of 9 bases. The CDR3 totals 15 residues. DNA of the CDR3: TGTGCCAGCAGCTTAGTCAGCTCTAGCACAGATACGCAGTATTTT. Its translation is CASSLVSSSTDTQYF.

In DNA form, the CDR3 reads TGCGCCAGCAGCCCGGGACAGAGTGGGACTGAAGCTTTCTTT. It encodes CASSPGQSGTEAFF. This rearrangement joins TRBV5-1 to TRBJ1-1, with TRBD1 matching over 7 bases. Per germline, CDR1 SGHRS and CDR2 YFSETQ. The CDR3 runs to 14 residues. J gave up 5 bases and V 4 bases, and 8 bases lay outside the gene matches.

This rearrangement joins TRBV4-3 to TRBJ1-1; 8 positions agree with TRBD1. CDR3 length: 13 amino acids. Germline V gives CDR1 LGHNA, CDR2 YSLEER. V was pared by 6 bases and J by 4 bases, with 4 bases of the junction left unmatched. The CDR3 is CASSPTGGTEAFF. The CDR3 DNA is TGCGCCAGCAGTCCCACAGGGGGCACTGAAGCTTTCTTT.